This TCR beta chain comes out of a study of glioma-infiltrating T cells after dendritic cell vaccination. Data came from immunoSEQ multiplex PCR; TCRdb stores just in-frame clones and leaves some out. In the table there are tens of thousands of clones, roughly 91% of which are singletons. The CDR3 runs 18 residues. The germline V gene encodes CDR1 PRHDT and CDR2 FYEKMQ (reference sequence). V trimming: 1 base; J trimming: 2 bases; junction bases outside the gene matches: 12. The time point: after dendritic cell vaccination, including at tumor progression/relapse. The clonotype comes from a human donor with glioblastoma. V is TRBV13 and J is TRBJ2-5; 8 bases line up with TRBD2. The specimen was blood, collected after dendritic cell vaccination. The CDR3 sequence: CASSLDRSGRALQETQYF. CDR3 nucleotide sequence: TGTGCCAGCAGCTTAGATAGGTCCGGGAGGGCCCTACAAGAGACCCAGTACTTC.